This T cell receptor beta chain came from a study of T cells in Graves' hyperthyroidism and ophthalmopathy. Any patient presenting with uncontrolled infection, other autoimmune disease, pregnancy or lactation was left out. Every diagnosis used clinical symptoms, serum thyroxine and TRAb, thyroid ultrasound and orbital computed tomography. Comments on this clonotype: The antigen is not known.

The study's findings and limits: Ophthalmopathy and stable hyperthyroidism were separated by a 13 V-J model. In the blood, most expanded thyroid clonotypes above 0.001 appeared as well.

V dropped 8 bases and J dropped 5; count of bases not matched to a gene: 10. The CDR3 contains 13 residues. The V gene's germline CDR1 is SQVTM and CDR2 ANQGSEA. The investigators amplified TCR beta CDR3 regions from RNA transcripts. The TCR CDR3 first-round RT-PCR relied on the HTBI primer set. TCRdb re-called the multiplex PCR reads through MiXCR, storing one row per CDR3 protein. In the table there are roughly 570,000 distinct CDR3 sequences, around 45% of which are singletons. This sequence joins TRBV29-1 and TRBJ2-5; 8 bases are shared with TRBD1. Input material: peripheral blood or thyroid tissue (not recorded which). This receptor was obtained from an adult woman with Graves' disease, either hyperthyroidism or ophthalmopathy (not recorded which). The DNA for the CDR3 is TGCAGCACCCGGACAGGGAGGCGGGAGACCCAGTACTTC. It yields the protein CSTRTGRRETQYF.